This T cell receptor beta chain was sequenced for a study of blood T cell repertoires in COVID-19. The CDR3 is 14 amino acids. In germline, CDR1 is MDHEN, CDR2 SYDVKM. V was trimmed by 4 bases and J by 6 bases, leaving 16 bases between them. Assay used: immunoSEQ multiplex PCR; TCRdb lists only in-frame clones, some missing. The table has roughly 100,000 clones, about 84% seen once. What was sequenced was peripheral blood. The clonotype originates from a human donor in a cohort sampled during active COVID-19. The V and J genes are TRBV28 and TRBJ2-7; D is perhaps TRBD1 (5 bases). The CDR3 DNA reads TGTGCCAGCAGTTCCTCAAGGGGCCACTCCGAGCAGTACTTC. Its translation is CASSSSRGHSEQYF. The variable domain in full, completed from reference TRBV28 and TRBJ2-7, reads DVKVTQSSRYLVKRTGEKVFLECVQDMDHENMFWYRQDPGLGLRLIYFSYDVKMKEKGDIPEGYSVSREKKERFSLILESASTNQTSMYLCASSSSRGHSEQYFGPGTRLTVT.